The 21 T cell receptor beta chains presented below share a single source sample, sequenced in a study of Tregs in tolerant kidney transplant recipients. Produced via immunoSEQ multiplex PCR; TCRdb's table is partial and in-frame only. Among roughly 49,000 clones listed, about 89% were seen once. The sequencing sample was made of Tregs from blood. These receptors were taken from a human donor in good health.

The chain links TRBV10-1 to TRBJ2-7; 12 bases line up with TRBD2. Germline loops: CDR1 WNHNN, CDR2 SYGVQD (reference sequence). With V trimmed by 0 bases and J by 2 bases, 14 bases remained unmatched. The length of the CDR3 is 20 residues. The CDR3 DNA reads TGCGCCAGCAGTGAGTCGACCTTCGCTAGCGGGAGGGCCGGGGCCTACGAGCAGTACTTC. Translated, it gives CASSESTFASGRAGAYEQYF.

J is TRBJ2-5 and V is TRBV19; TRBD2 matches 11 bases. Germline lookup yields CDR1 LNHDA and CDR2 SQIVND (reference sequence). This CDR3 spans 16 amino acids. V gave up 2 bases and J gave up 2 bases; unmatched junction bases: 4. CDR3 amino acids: CASSIWGLADQETQYF. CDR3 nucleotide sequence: TGTGCCAGTAGTATATGGGGACTAGCGGATCAAGAGACCCAGTACTTC.

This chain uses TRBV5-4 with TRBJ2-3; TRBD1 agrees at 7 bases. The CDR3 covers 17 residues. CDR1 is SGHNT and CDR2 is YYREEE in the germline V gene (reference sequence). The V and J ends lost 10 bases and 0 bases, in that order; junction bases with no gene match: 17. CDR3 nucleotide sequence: TGTGCCGGACAGAAAGGGGGCGGATGGTCTAGCACAGATACGCAGTATTTT. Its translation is CAGQKGGGWSSTDTQYF.

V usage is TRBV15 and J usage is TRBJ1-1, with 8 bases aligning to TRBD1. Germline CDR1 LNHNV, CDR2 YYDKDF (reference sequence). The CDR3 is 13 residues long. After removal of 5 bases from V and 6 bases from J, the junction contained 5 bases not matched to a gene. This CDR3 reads CATSRATGAEAFF. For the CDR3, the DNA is TGTGCCACCAGCCGGGCGACAGGGGCTGAAGCTTTCTTT.

CDR3 DNA sequence: TGTGCCAGCAGCTTGTCCCTAGAAACGACAGAATACACCGGGGAGCTGTTTTTT. Protein product: CASSLSLETTEYTGELFF. This sequence joins TRBV7-9 and TRBJ2-2, with D perhaps TRBD1 (5 bases). Trimming pared 3 bases from V and 3 bases from J, leaving 20 bases between. The germline CDR1 and CDR2 sequences are SEHNR and FQNEAQ (reference sequence). The length of the CDR3 is 18 residues.

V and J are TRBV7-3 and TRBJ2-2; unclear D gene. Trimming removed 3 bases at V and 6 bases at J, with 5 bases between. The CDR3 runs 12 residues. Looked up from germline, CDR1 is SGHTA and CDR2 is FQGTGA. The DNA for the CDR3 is TGTGCCAGCAGCTTGGCAGCCGGGGAGCTGTTTTTT. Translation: CASSLAAGELFF.

The CDR3 sequence is CASSAAVRGGELFF. The CDR3 coding sequence is TGTGCCAGCAGTGCGGCAGTCAGGGGCGGGGAGCTGTTTTTT. This chain joins TRBV2 and TRBJ2-2, with a possible D match to TRBD1 (6 bases). Per germline, CDR1 SNHLY and CDR2 FYNNEI. The germline V and J ends were trimmed by 4 bases and 7 bases, with 13 bases remaining between them. This CDR3 has 14 amino acids.

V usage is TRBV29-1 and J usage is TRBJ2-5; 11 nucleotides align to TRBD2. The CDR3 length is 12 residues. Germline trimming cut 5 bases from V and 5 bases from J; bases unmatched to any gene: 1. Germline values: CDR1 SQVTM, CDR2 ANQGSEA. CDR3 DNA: TGCAGCGTTTTAGCGGGAGGGGAGACCCAGTACTTC. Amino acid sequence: CSVLAGGETQYF.

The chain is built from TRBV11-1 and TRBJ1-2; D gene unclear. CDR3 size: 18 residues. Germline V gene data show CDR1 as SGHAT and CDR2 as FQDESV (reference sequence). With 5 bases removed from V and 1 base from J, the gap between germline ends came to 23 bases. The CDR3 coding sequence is TGTGCCAGCAGCCAGATCCTGAAAGGGAATGTCTTTAACTATGGCTACACCTTC. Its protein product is CASSQILKGNVFNYGYTF. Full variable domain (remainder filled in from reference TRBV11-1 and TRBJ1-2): EAEVAQSPRYKITEKSQAVAFWCDPISGHATLYWYRQILGQGPELLVQFQDESVVDDSQLPKDRFSAERLKGVDSTLKIQPAELGDSAMYLCASSQILKGNVFNYGYTFGSGTRLTVV.

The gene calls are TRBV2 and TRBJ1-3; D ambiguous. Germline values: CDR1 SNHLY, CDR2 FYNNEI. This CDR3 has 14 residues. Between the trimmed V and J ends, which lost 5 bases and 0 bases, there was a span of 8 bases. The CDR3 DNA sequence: TGTGCCAGCAGTTCGGGCTACTCTGGAAACACCATATATTTT. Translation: CASSSGYSGNTIYF.

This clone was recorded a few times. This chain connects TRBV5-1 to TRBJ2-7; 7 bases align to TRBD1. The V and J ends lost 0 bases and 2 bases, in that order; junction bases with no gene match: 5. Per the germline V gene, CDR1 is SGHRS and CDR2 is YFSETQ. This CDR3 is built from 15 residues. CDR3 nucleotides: TGCGCCAGCAGCTTGGGATCGACAGGGCCCTACGAGCAGTACTTC. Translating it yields CASSLGSTGPYEQYF.

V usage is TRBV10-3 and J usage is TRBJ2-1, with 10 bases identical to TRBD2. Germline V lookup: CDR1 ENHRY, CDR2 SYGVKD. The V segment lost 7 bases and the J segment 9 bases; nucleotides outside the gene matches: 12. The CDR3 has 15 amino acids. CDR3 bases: TGTGCCATCAAAGGGGCGAGCGGGAGGGCCGCTGAGCAGTTCTTC. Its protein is CAIKGASGRAAEQFF.

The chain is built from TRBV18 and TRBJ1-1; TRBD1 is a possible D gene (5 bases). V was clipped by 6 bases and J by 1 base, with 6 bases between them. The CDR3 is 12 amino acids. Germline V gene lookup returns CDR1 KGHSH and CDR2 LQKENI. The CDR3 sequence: CASSQGNTEAFF. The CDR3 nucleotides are TGTGCCAGCTCCCAGGGGAACACTGAAGCTTTCTTT.

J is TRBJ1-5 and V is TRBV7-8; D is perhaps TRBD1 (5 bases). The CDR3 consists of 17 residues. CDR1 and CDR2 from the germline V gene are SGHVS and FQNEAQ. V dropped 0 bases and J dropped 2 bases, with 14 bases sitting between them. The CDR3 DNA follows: TGTGCCAGCAGCTTAGCGCGGGCAGGGCTTGGCAATCAGCCCCAGCATTTT. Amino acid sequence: CASSLARAGLGNQPQHF.

CDR3 amino acids: CASSPGLAHNEQFF. The CDR3, as DNA: TGTGCCAGTAGTCCGGGACTAGCCCACAATGAGCAGTTCTTC. The gene calls are TRBV19 and TRBJ2-1, with TRBD2 identical over 9 bases. Germline assignment: CDR1 LNHDA and CDR2 SQIVND (reference sequence). CDR3 length: 14 amino acids. The V segment lost 5 bases and the J segment 5 bases; nucleotides outside the gene matches: 4.

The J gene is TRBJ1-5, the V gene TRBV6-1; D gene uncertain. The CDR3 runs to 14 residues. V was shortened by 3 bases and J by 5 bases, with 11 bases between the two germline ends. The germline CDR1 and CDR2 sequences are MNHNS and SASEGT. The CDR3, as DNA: TGTGCCAGCAGTGAGTGGGGAGAATATCAGCCCCAGCATTTT. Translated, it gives CASSEWGEYQPQHF.

CDR3 bases: TGTGCCAGCAGCCTGTTAGGTTCAGGGGGCTTCGGAGATACGCAGTATTTT. It translates to CASSLLGSGGFGDTQYF. The gene calls are TRBV14 and TRBJ2-3, with 8 bases that match TRBD1. The CDR3 totals 17 residues. Germline V gene sequence: CDR1 SGHDN, CDR2 FVKESK. V trimming: 4 bases; J trimming: 5 bases; junction bases outside the gene matches: 14.

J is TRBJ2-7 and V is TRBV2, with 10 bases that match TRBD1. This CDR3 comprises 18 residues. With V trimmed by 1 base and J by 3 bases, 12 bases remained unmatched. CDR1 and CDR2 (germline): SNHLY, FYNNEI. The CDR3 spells CASSEGFLYRTGGYEQYF. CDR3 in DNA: TGTGCCAGCAGTGAAGGTTTCTTATATAGGACAGGGGGCTACGAGCAGTACTTC.

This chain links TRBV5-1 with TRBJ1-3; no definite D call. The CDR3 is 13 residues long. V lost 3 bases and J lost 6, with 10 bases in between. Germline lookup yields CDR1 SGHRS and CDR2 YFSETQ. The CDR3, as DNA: TGCGCCAGCAGCTGGCCGCGACAAAACACCATATATTTT. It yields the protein CASSWPRQNTIYF.

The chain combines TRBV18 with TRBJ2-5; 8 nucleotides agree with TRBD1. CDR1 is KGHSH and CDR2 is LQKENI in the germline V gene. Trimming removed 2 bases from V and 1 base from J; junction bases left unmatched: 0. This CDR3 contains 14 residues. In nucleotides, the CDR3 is TGTGCCAGCTCACCAGGGACAGGCCAAGAGACCCAGTACTTC. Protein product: CASSPGTGQETQYF.

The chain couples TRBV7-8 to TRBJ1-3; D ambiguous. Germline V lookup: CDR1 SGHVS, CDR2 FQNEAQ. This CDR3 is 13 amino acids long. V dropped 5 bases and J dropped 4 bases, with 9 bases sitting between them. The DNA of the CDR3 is TGTGCCAGCAGCCCAGGACGGGGAAACACCATATATTTT. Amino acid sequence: CASSPGRGNTIYF. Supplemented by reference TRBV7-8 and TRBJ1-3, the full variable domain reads GAGVSQSPRYKVAKRGQDVALRCDPISGHVSLFWYQQALGQGPEFLTYFQNEAQLDKSGLPSDRFFAERPEGSVSTLKIQRTQQEDSAVYLCASSPGRGNTIYFGEGSWLTVV.